This is a list of T cell receptor beta chains from one sample in a study of beta chain features in type 1 diabetes. TCRdb keeps only in-frame clones here, not all; method: immunoSEQ multiplex PCR. The table lists about half a million clones, approximately 28% of them singletons. What was sequenced was naive CD4+ T cells from blood. These TCRs come from a man aged 18 to 35 in good health. The conserved cysteine and the conserved F or W are not part of the CDR3 here. The order of the fields is CDR3 length, J gene, V gene, CDR3 protein.

14,TRBJ2-3,TRBV14,ASSSGAGLSTDTQY
12,TRBJ1-4,TRBV30,AWSTGAANEKLF
12,TRBJ2-5,TRBV18,ASSPRTGGQTQY
14,TRBJ2-7,TRBV4-1,ASSQDRGSGRYEQY
13,TRBJ2-3,TRBV7-3,ASSLEAGRTDTQY
13,TRBJ2-7,TRBV28,ASSSWDRVTYEQY
15,TRBJ1-1,TRBV30,AWGAPNGQGWGTEAF
12,TRBJ2-5,TRBV29-1,SVSSAGPTETQY
12,TRBJ1-1,TRBV30,AWSKDSGNTEAF
12,TRBJ2-7,TRBV18,ASSPEQYYYEQY
14,TRBJ2-6,TRBV15,ATSRDPNSGANVLT
12,TRBJ2-2,TRBV7-9,ASSPTGATGELF
13,TRBJ2-3,TRBV6-1,ASNGLAGATDTQY
12,TRBJ2-1,TRBV6-1,ASRDRGSYNEQF
12,TRBJ2-7,TRBV5-1,ASSLGDRFDEQY
11,TRBJ2-7,TRBV29-1,SVAWTGSYEQY
9,TRBJ2-4,TRBV14,ASSQAGIQY
11,TRBJ1-1,TRBV29-1,SVQWGPNTEAF
13,TRBJ1-2,TRBV6-6,ASSYSTPKNYGYT
12,TRBJ2-7,TRBV7-2,ASSLELHSYEQY
13,TRBJ2-1,TRBV4-3,ASSQVGTGYNEQF
13,TRBJ2-7,TRBV5-1,ASSLDGTQPYEQY
15,TRBJ2-4,TRBV9,ASSVDPDGGSKNIQY
12,TRBJ2-3,TRBV10-3,AISEGTGTDTQY
11,TRBJ1-5,TRBV6-5,ASSYNSNQPQH
13,TRBJ2-7,TRBV7-2,ASRPTGSWHYEQY
15,TRBJ2-1,TRBV5-1,ASSLGLAGSSYNEQF
12,TRBJ2-1,TRBV29-1,STSGTAEALEQF
13,TRBJ2-1,TRBV15,ATSSWDWIYNEQF
11,TRBJ2-1,TRBV14,ASSQDLAGGSF
13,TRBJ2-5,TRBV30,AWTSGTSVQETQY
13,TRBJ2-7,TRBV6-6,ASSAKDRDKYEQY
14,TRBJ2-3,TRBV7-2,ASSLATGPGTDTQY